A selection of T cell receptor beta chains follows, all from one sample in a study of shared clonotypes between healthy human individuals. The repertoire was sequenced with immunoSEQ multiplex PCR; TCRdb's copy has only in-frame clones and lacks some. The repertoire consists of millions of clones, with about 93% occurring once and the leading ten covering around 1.7%. The source material was naive CD8+ T cells from PBMCs. These TCRs come from a man in his late teens or twenties in good health. Some clones in this sample may be carry-over from other donors' samples. CDR3s include the opening cysteine and the closing phenylalanine or tryptophan. The order of the fields is V gene, J gene, CDR3 protein.

TRBV9,TRBJ1-1,CASSVDRVNTEAFF
TRBV27,TRBJ2-7,CASSLSRGGYEQYF
TRBV6-5,TRBJ2-7,CASSYGTSGRKGEQYF
TRBV23-1,TRBJ1-2,CASSQGRANYGYTF
TRBV11-2,TRBJ2-3,CASSLDSAGEGTDTQYF
TRBV11-2,TRBJ1-1,CASSSTVDTEAFF
TRBV11-2,TRBJ2-7,CASSQGVFYEQYF
TRBV6-5,TRBJ1-2,CASSYGEGGSGYTF
TRBV28,TRBJ2-5,CASKITGAQETQYF
TRBV9,TRBJ1-1,CASNPGFGGTEAFF
TRBV5-5,TRBJ2-7,CASSLKIDEQYF
TRBV4-1,TRBJ2-7,CASSQVLTGPSYEQYF
TRBV11-2,TRBJ1-2,CASSLDHEGTYGYTF
TRBV7-9,TRBJ2-7,CASSPRLASSYEQYF
TRBV27,TRBJ1-1,CASSPLGLNTEAFF
TRBV29-1,TRBJ2-2,CSVSGGYAGELFF
TRBV5-5,TRBJ2-7,CASSLGGEIYEQYF
TRBV25-1,TRBJ1-1,CASSTPGQGSTEAFF
TRBV6-5,TRBJ1-4,CASTSGGPNEKLFF
TRBV7-9,TRBJ1-4,CASSLAPGHDEKLFF
TRBV29-1,TRBJ2-2,CSVDRQGATGELFF
TRBV2,TRBJ2-1,CASSEADGSNEQFF
TRBV9,TRBJ1-2,CASSVGRDRGGHGYTF
TRBV4-1,TRBJ2-2,CASSQEGVVGVNTGELFF
TRBV11-2,TRBJ2-7,CASSLLLANEQYF
TRBV19,TRBJ2-5,CASSIGRGETQYF
TRBV30,TRBJ2-3,CAWPEVSTDTQYF
TRBV10-3,TRBJ1-5,CAISEMGVGNQPQHF
TRBV11-3,TRBJ2-2,CASSPRTGWDTGELFF
TRBV11-3,TRBJ2-3,CASSGRERGDDTQYF
TRBV27,TRBJ1-1,CASRLGGTEAFF
TRBV11-2,TRBJ2-1,CASSASGLAGDEQFF
TRBV7-6,TRBJ2-5,CASSSLGGEGETQYF
TRBV27,TRBJ2-7,CASSPIAGGVGEQYF
TRBV4-3,TRBJ2-1,CASSQDEGLHNEQFF
TRBV10-3,TRBJ2-7,CAIRGTASGEQYF
TRBV5-3,TRBJ2-2,CARSRVEPTTPGELFF
TRBV7-8,TRBJ2-7,CASSLPTGGFHEQYF
TRBV27,TRBJ2-1,CASSLMNEQFF
TRBV6-5,TRBJ2-7,CASSYGPDTTFEQYF
TRBV2,TRBJ2-7,CASRGSKEPYEQYF
TRBV6-5,TRBJ1-5,CASSYSRAGAYQPQHF
TRBV19,TRBJ1-5,CASSDRADQPQHF
TRBV11-2,TRBJ2-7,CASSLVRGGYEQYF
TRBV28,TRBJ2-7,CASLTPGGYEQYF
TRBV6-5,TRBJ1-4,CASSNPGYEKLFF
TRBV28,TRBJ1-1,CASSLLSLAGKNTEAFF
TRBV15,TRBJ2-7,CAISDLRNEQYF
TRBV28,TRBJ1-1,CASSLMSSLNTEAFF
TRBV5-6,TRBJ2-1,CASSLGVAADNEQFF
TRBV2,TRBJ2-1,CASDSGQGVGEFYNEQFF
TRBV2,TRBJ1-1,CASSRDRGANTEAFF
TRBV27,TRBJ1-1,CATWGGLHTEAFF